Listed below are T cell receptor beta chains from one sample, sequenced in a study of post-analysis software for immune sequencing data. TCRdb itself ran the PCR reads through MiXCR, one entry per CDR3 protein. The sample lists around 200,000 distinct CDR3 sequences; approximately 28% were seen once. The sequenced material came from blood. The receptors shown here come from a girl aged 2-17 years with multiple sclerosis. The CDR3 runs from the conserved cysteine through the conserved F or W.

J: TRBJ2-7; V: TRBV12-5; CDR3: CASGLERLAGYLSYEQYF
J: TRBJ1-5; V: TRBV7-9; CDR3: CASSQDGHASQPQHF
J: TRBJ2-1; V: TRBV4-1; CDR3: CASSQTSGTYNEQFF
J: TRBJ2-2; V: TRBV5-1; CDR3: CASSLVRDRRTLSGELFF
J: TRBJ1-2; V: TRBV7-2; CDR3: CASSLAPSMKGYTF
J: TRBJ2-7; V: TRBV6-1; CDR3: CASSEGWTRSYEQYF
J: TRBJ1-2; V: TRBV29-1; CDR3: CSLWLGNYGYTF
J: TRBJ1-2; V: TRBV20-1; CDR3: CSARDGGGYGYTF
J: TRBJ1-4; V: TRBV20-1; CDR3: CSVDPGQGGGEKLFF
J: TRBJ2-2; V: TRBV5-6; CDR3: CASSLTLAGELFF
J: TRBJ2-5; V: TRBV12-3/TRBV12-4; CDR3: CASSTDRGGETQYF
J: TRBJ1-5; V: TRBV28; CDR3: CASRFSDREGQPQHF
J: TRBJ1-4; V: TRBV6-5; CDR3: CASSEREATNEKLFF
J: TRBJ2-7; V: TRBV3-1; CDR3: CASSQWALGEQYF
J: TRBJ1-2; V: TRBV6-5; CDR3: CASRRPGSNYGYTF
J: TRBJ2-7; V: TRBV2; CDR3: CASSWKQTYEQYF
J: TRBJ2-3; V: TRBV14; CDR3: CASSQNTDTQYF
J: TRBJ2-5; V: TRBV28; CDR3: CASSLSWLGGQETQYF
J: TRBJ2-5; V: TRBV12-3/TRBV12-4; CDR3: CASNRSGYRGTETQYF
J: TRBJ2-3; V: TRBV5-1; CDR3: CASSLKQRTQSTDTQYF
J: TRBJ2-1; V: TRBV5-1; CDR3: CASSSRGDEQFF
J: TRBJ2-7; V: TRBV4-1; CDR3: CASSSGTYSYEQYF
J: TRBJ2-6; V: TRBV2; CDR3: CASSEGGAGANVLTF
J: TRBJ2-1; V: TRBV20-1; CDR3: CSARVGVGYNEQFF
J: TRBJ2-5; V: TRBV7-9; CDR3: CASSLAAFFQETQYF
J: TRBJ2-3; V: TRBV30; CDR3: CAWSPLTIRVGTDTQYF
J: TRBJ1-6; V: TRBV14; CDR3: CASSQDRARSSPLHF
J: TRBJ2-3; V: TRBV2; CDR3: CASSEGRGSTDTQYF
J: TRBJ1-6; V: TRBV30; CDR3: CAWRAGTAFSPLHF
J: TRBJ2-7; V: TRBV6-2/TRBV6-3; CDR3: CASSYRGQVGYEQYF
J: TRBJ1-1; V: TRBV7-8; CDR3: CASSPIRDRLNTEAFF
J: TRBJ1-5; V: TRBV20-1; CDR3: CSARGANQPQHF
J: TRBJ1-1; V: TRBV10-2; CDR3: CASKNGQLRDTEAFF
J: TRBJ1-6; V: TRBV6-6; CDR3: CASSLPGFERSPPHF
J: TRBJ2-1; V: TRBV7-2; CDR3: CASSPRGLVNEQFF
J: TRBJ1-4; V: TRBV29-1; CDR3: CGVFPGPSGEKRFF